This T cell receptor (beta chain) was sequenced for a study of control samples from healthy donors and cancer patients. The germline CDR1 and CDR2 sequences are LNHDA and SQIVND (reference sequence). This CDR3 is built from 17 residues. With 0 bases removed from V and 0 bases from J, the gap between germline ends came to 14 bases. Produced via immunoSEQ multiplex PCR; TCRdb's table is partial and in-frame only. The table lists some 210,000 clones, 91% of them singletons. The source of this sequence is a young man in good health. Sequencing input: blood. The rearrangement joins TRBV19 to TRBJ1-2, with a weak D call TRBD1 (5 bases). In DNA form, the CDR3 reads TGTGCCAGTAGTATAGAGGGATTGGACACTACTAACTATGGCTACACCTTC. It specifies CASSIEGLDTTNYGYTF.